These 23 T cell receptor beta chains were all obtained from the same sample, sequenced in a study of tumor-infiltrating lymphocytes in primary liver carcinoma. The input was around 0.5 ug total RNA; TCR beta cDNA was made from it with a constant-region primer. Three nested multiplex PCR rounds of slightly modified ARM-PCR generated TCR beta libraries. Primers for the first two PCR rounds were TRBV1-TRBV30 forward primers and a C-beta reverse primer (approximately 10 cycles per round). TCRdb ran MiXCR on the multiplex PCR reads and lists one entry per CDR3 protein. The table has approximately 30,000 distinct CDR3 sequences, 70% to 80% seen once. Co-extraction of both nucleic acids (RNA and DNA) used roughly 19-33 mg of unsorted bulk tissue. The sample consisted of liver tumor tissue from sampling region 5. The subset is: tumor region T5, tumor centre. The source of these receptors is a man between 40 and 49 years old with primary liver carcinoma and hepatitis B virus infection.

The chain employs TRBV6-5 and TRBJ2-4; TRBD2 matches 10 bases. CDR1 MNHEY and CDR2 SVGAGI come from the germline V gene. The V and J ends lost 6 bases and 0 bases, in that order; junction bases with no gene match: 20. The CDR3 has 21 amino acids. The CDR3 DNA follows: TGTGCCAGCAGCATGACAGGGTCCCATGTAGCGGGAGGTACAGCCAAAAACATTCAGTACTTC. It codes for CASSMTGSHVAGGTAKNIQYF.

This clonotype is labeled medium-sized. The V call is TRBV12-3 or TRBV12-4, the J call TRBJ2-7, with D perhaps matching TRBD1 (5 bases). The CDR3 has 12 amino acids. The V end lost 2 bases, the J end lost 3 bases, and 5 bases lay between the germline ends. Here the CDR3 reads CASSLQGYEQYF. The CDR3, as DNA: TGTGCCAGCAGTTTACAGGGCTACGAGCAGTACTTC.

A note on this clonotype: Compared with germline, one end of the junction differs, possibly owing to a read error. The chain is built from TRBV4-1 and TRBJ2-1; possibly TRBD2 for D (6 bases). This CDR3 has 15 amino acids. Germline values: CDR1 MGHRA, CDR2 YSYEKL. The CDR3 reads CANSQSSGRSNEQFF. CDR3 coding DNA: TGCGCCAACAGCCAAAGTAGCGGACGGAGCAATGAGCAGTTCTTC.

As to this clonotype: At one of its ends the junction is not consistent with the germline gene, which may arise from a read error. The V gene is TRBV5-8, the J gene TRBJ2-3; TRBD2 might be the D (5 bases). Germline V CDR1 and CDR2: SGHTS, YDEGEE. There are 16 residues in the CDR3. As DNA, the CDR3 is TGTGCCAGCAGCTTCAATAGTGGGAGTGTCCCAGATACGCATATTTTT. It is translated as CASSFNSGSVPDTHIF.

With regard to this clonotype: The junction does not match germline at one end; this may be a read error. The V gene is TRBV5-5, the J gene TRBJ2-2; D is perhaps TRBD2 (5 bases). Germline loops: CDR1 SGHKS, CDR2 YYEKEE (reference sequence). The CDR3 runs to 14 residues. CDR3 residues: CASSMEAGAGELFF. CDR3 DNA sequence: TGTGCCAGCAGCATGGAGGCGGGTGCCGGGGAACTGTTTTTT.

Of note for this clonotype: A much larger clone differs from this one at a single base, so this may be a read error. J is TRBJ1-6 and V is TRBV7-9; D ambiguous. The germline V gene has CDR1 SEHNR and CDR2 FQNEAQ (reference sequence). The CDR3 runs to 13 residues. The CDR3 nucleotides are TGTGCCAGTACCCAGGAGTCGGGTTCACCCCTCCGCTTT. Translated, it gives CASTQESGSPLRF.

The chain links TRBV11-2 to TRBJ2-3; D unresolved. V lost 10 bases to trimming and J lost 2 bases, with 22 bases between them. The CDR3 loop spans 16 amino acids. Germline CDR1 reads SGHAT; CDR2 reads FQNNGV. The CDR3 region is CANGRHPINPTDTQYF. CDR3 DNA: TGTGCCAACGGCCGACATCCCATCAACCCCACAGATACGCAGTATTTT. The variable domain in full, with the rest retrieved from reference TRBV11-2 and TRBJ2-3, is EAGVAQSPRYKIIEKRQSVAFWCNPISGHATLYWYQQILGQGPKLLIQFQNNGVVDDSQLPKDRFSAERLKGVDSTLKIQPAKLEDSAVYLCANGRHPINPTDTQYFGPGTRLTVL.

Comment on this clonotype: The junction does not match germline at one end; this may be a read error. The chain links TRBV5-6 to TRBJ2-1; D may be TRBD1 (7 bases). Germline CDR1 reads SGHDT; CDR2 reads YYEEEE. This CDR3 comprises 15 residues. CDR3: CANSLGTERRVLQFF. CDR3 sequence (DNA): TGTGCCAACAGCCTAGGGACAGAACGGAGGGTGCTTCAGTTCTTC.

The CDR3 reads CASRYSGNADTQYF. The CDR3 DNA reads as TGTGCCAGCCGATACAGCGGGAATGCAGATACGCAGTATTTT. This chain joins TRBV6-6 and TRBJ2-3, with 7 positions matching TRBD2. This CDR3 has 14 amino acids. The germline V gene encodes CDR1 MNHNY and CDR2 SVGAGI (reference sequence). V shed 8 bases and J 4 bases; nucleotides not matched to a gene: 9.

The chain is built from TRBV11-2 and TRBJ2-5; weak D call: TRBD2 (5 bases). The germline gives CDR1 SGHAT, CDR2 FQNNGV. The CDR3 runs to 18 residues. The CDR3 is CARSLAMLALEKKETQYF. The CDR3, as DNA: TGTGCAAGGAGCTTAGCGATGCTAGCCCTGGAAAAAAAAGAGACCCAGTACTTC.

In its sample, this clonotype was seen once. The CDR3 does not close with the conserved phenylalanine or tryptophan, likely indicating a read error. This chain connects TRBV19 to TRBJ2-3; D ambiguous. The germline V gene encodes CDR1 LNHDA and CDR2 SQIVND (reference sequence). The CDR3 spans 15 residues. DNA for the CDR3: TGTACCAGTAGTATTAAGGACGGACGCAAAGATACGCAGTATCTT. Its protein product is CTSSIKDGRKDTQYL.

As regards this clonotype: The junction departs from the called germline gene at one end, perhaps through a read error. This chain links TRBV6-2 or TRBV6-3 with TRBJ1-5, with 7 nucleotides matching TRBD1. The end of the DNA aligns better with TRBJ2-3, so the J call may be wrong. Germline CDR1 reads MNHEY; CDR2 reads SVGEGT. This CDR3 has 17 residues. Written as DNA, the CDR3 is TGTACCAGCACACCTACAGAGGGGGCGTATAGCAATCAGCCCCAGTATTTT. Amino acids: CTSTPTEGAYSNQPQYF.

In regard to this clonotype: At one boundary the junction diverges from the germline segment, which might be a read error. This rearrangement joins TRBV5-5 to TRBJ2-1; 8 bases match TRBD1. The CDR3 runs to 15 residues. Germline assignment: CDR1 SGHKS and CDR2 YYEKEE (reference sequence). The CDR3 DNA is TGTACCAGCAAACCTGGACAGGGCTCCTACAATGAGCAGTTCTTC. Translating gives CTSKPGQGSYNEQFF.

This clonotype has only one observation. The DNA for the CDR3 is TGTGCCAGCAGTCCGATCGTGGGACTAGCGGGGCCGACGAACACCGGGGAGCTGTTTTTT. Its protein is CASSPIVGLAGPTNTGELFF. J is TRBJ2-2 and V is TRBV6-6, with 13 positions matching TRBD2. With V trimmed by 5 bases and J by 0 bases, 12 bases remained unmatched. Germline CDR1 reads MNHNY; CDR2 reads SVGAGI (reference sequence). CDR3 size: 20 residues.

The rearrangement links TRBV4-2 to TRBJ2-7; 8 nucleotides line up with TRBD2. Trimming removed 6 bases from V and 5 bases from J; junction bases left unmatched: 21. The CDR3 spans 18 residues. Germline V gene sequence: CDR1 LGHNA, CDR2 YNFKEQ. The CDR3 protein is CASSGNPGLVEGPHEQYF. The CDR3 DNA reads as TGTGCCAGCAGTGGAAACCCGGGACTAGTGGAAGGGCCACACGAGCAGTACTTC.

Points on this clonotype: The junction shows a germline mismatch at one end, possibly a read error. This chain connects TRBV12-3 or TRBV12-4 to TRBJ2-7; 11 bases match TRBD1. The CDR3 totals 15 residues. Written as DNA, the CDR3 is TGTGCCTGCAATTTAGGACAGGGGGCCAACTACGTGCAGTACTTC. This gives the protein CACNLGQGANYVQYF.

Regarding this clonotype: Possible read error: a much larger clone is one base away. The gene calls are TRBV5-1 and TRBJ2-5, with TRBD2 matching over 7 bases. Germline CDR1 reads SGHRS; CDR2 reads YFSETQ. V gave up 4 bases and J gave up 5 bases; unmatched junction bases: 14. The CDR3 is 16 amino acids. CDR3 residues: CASSGTNGSNGETQYF. The DNA for the CDR3 is TGCGCCAGCAGCGGGACTAACGGGAGTAACGGGGAGACCCAGTACTTC.

This chain joins TRBV6-2 or TRBV6-3 and TRBJ2-1, with D perhaps matching TRBD1 or TRBD2 (5 bases each). CDR3 size: 17 residues. Between the trimmed V and J ends, which lost 7 bases and 7 bases, there was a span of 26 bases. The germline V gene encodes CDR1 MNHEY and CDR2 SVGEGT. The CDR3 reads CASTGVCEGLRGNEQFF. The CDR3 bases are TGTGCCAGCACGGGTGTGTGTGAGGGCCTAAGGGGAAATGAGCAGTTCTTC.

This chain connects TRBV4-2 to TRBJ2-3; TRBD2 might be the D (6 bases). V was trimmed by 3 bases and J by 6 bases, leaving 19 bases between them. Germline V lookup: CDR1 LGHNA, CDR2 YNFKEQ. This CDR3 comprises 16 residues. The CDR3 region is CASSQTLGGWGDTQYF. CDR3 in DNA: TGTGCCAGCAGCCAGACCCTTGGGGGGTGGGGGGATACGCAGTATTTT.

V is TRBV6-2 or TRBV6-3 and J is TRBJ2-3, with D perhaps matching TRBD2 (7 bases). Germline V gene lookup returns CDR1 MNHEY and CDR2 SVGEGT. The CDR3 has 18 residues. V lost 6 bases and J lost 7, with 29 bases in between. CDR3 in amino acids: CASSFLRKAGSGANTQYF. The CDR3 DNA is TGTGCCAGCAGCTTCCTCCGAAAAGCGGGATCGGGGGCAAATACGCAGTATTTT.

This clonotype was seen a few times. This may come from a read error, since a much larger clone is one base off. The rearrangement joins TRBV5-1 to TRBJ2-3, with D unclear. V lost 0 bases and J lost 2, with 7 bases in between. The V gene's germline CDR1 is SGHRS and CDR2 YFSETQ. The CDR3 is made up of 14 amino acids. In DNA form, the CDR3 reads TGCGCCAGCAGCTTGGGGGCGCACACAGATACGCAGTATTTT. Its protein product is CASSLGAHTDTQYF.

Comments on this clonotype: The junction and the germline gene differ at one end; a read error may be behind it. This rearrangement joins TRBV4-3 to TRBJ2-2; D uncertain. Looked up from germline, CDR1 is LGHNA and CDR2 is YSLEER. The CDR3 is 16 amino acids. The CDR3 nucleotides are TGCGCCTGCAGCCAGAACCCACAAGGAAACCCCGGGGAGCTGTTTTTT. Protein: CACSQNPQGNPGELFF.

Comment on this clonotype: At one end, the junction sequence differs from germline, possibly due to a read error. The chain carries TRBV4-2 and TRBJ1-2, with a weak D call TRBD1 (6 bases). Germline CDR1 and CDR2: LGHNA and YNFKEQ. This CDR3 has 15 amino acids. The CDR3 sequence: CDSSQDMDSGGGYTF. The CDR3 DNA reads TGTGACAGCAGCCAAGATATGGACAGTGGTGGTGGCTACACCTTC.